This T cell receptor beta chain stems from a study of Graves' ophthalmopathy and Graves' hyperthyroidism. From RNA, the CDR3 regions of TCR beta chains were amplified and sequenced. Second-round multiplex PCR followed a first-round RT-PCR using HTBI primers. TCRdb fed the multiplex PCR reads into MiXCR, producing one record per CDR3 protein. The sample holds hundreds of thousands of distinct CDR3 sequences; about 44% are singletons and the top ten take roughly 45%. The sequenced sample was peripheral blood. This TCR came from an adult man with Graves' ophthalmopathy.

CDR3 nucleotides: TGTGCCATCAGTGTTTCTCCGGACAGGCAAAACTTCTACGAGCAGTACTTC. Its translation: CAISVSPDRQNFYEQYF. The chain employs TRBV10-3 and TRBJ2-7; TRBD1 matches 7 bases. The CDR3 is made up of 17 amino acids. V shed 4 bases and J 3 bases; nucleotides not matched to a gene: 15. Germline V gene lookup returns CDR1 ENHRY and CDR2 SYGVKD.